This T cell receptor beta chain originates from a study of T cell changes during pregnancy in multiple sclerosis. The CDR3 totals 14 residues. Per germline, CDR1 MDHEN and CDR2 SYDVKM. Losses at the gene ends were 10 bases for V and 7 bases for J; bases not matched to a gene: 13. The assay was immunoSEQ multiplex PCR, and TCRdb's table has in-frame clones only and misses some. The data hold around 96,000 clones, with 94% observed a single time. The receptor comes from a female donor in good health, enrolled as a control in a pregnancy study. The V call is TRBV28, the J call TRBJ1-5; TRBD1 matches 7 bases. The sequencing here drew on peripheral blood, taken after pregnancy. CDR3 bases: TGTGCCACCCTTGTAGACAGGGCAGGACAGCCCCAGCATTTT. It yields the protein CATLVDRAGQPQHF.